The 8 T cell receptor beta chains below come from one sample, sequenced in a study of control samples from healthy donors and cancer patients. TCRdb keeps only in-frame clones here, not all; method: immunoSEQ multiplex PCR. Of some 130,000 clones in the sample, less than 90% were seen once. Sequenced material: blood. All receptors derive from a woman aged 30 to 39 in good health.

The chain joins TRBV9 to TRBJ2-7, with D uncertain. This CDR3 has 18 amino acids. Germline V gene lookup returns CDR1 SGDLS and CDR2 YYNGEE. The V end lost 1 base, the J end lost 3 bases, and 23 bases lay between the germline ends. The CDR3 loop reads CASSVHPTAVNSLYEQYF. For the CDR3, the DNA is TGTGCCAGCAGCGTACACCCCACCGCGGTGAACTCCCTCTACGAGCAGTACTTC.

The chain links TRBV7-2 to TRBJ2-7; no clear D. This CDR3 has 14 residues. Trimming left V 3 bases short and J 4 bases short, with 13 bases between. Germline CDR1 SGHTA, CDR2 FQGNSA. The CDR3 loop reads CASSFRSVWYEQYF. In DNA, the CDR3 is TGTGCCAGCAGCTTCAGAAGCGTTTGGTACGAGCAGTACTTC. Drawing the rest from reference TRBV7-2 and TRBJ2-7, the complete variable domain is GAGVSQSPSNKVTEKGKDVELRCDPISGHTALYWYRQSLGQGLEFLIYFQGNSAPDKSGLPSDRFSAERTGGSVSTLTIQRTQQEDSAVYLCASSFRSVWYEQYFGPGTRLTVT.

The chain uses TRBV6-1 and TRBJ2-7; perhaps D is TRBD1 or TRBD2 (5 bases each). V was trimmed by 2 bases and J by 2 bases, leaving 10 bases between them. This CDR3 has 14 residues. The germline V gene has CDR1 MNHNS and CDR2 SASEGT. The CDR3 DNA reads TGTGCCAGCAGTGAATTGTCGGGACCCTACGAGCAGTACTTC. It is translated as CASSELSGPYEQYF.

The genes are TRBV3-1 (or the pseudogene TRBV3-2) and TRBJ2-1; 7 nucleotides line up with TRBD2. The ends lost 7 bases at V and 6 bases at J; junction bases unmatched: 9. CDR3 length: 14 amino acids. CDR1 LGHDT and CDR2 YNNKEL come from the germline V gene (reference sequence). This CDR3 is CASIPGGRSNEQFF. The CDR3 coding sequence is TGTGCCAGCATCCCGGGAGGCCGGTCCAATGAGCAGTTCTTC.

This chain links TRBV20-1 with TRBJ2-3; D is perhaps TRBD2 (7 bases). V lost 3 bases and J 3 bases, leaving 22 bases between the germline ends. Germline-derived CDR1 and CDR2 are DFQATT and SNEGSKA (reference sequence). The length of the CDR3 is 17 residues. CDR3 sequence (DNA): TGCAGTGCTAGTCGATGGCGGAGGGGGGGCCTTACAGATACGCAGTATTTT. Its translation: CSASRWRRGGLTDTQYF.

For this clone: This sample also contains other DNA sequences that code for the same CDR3. V usage is TRBV11-2 and J usage is TRBJ2-5; no firm D call. The V end lost 1 base, the J end lost 3 bases, and 9 bases lay between the germline ends. The CDR3 has 14 residues. Germline assignment: CDR1 SGHAT and CDR2 FQNNGV. The CDR3 reads CASSLGTVKETQYF. The CDR3 DNA reads as TGTGCCAGCAGCTTAGGAACCGTTAAAGAGACCCAGTACTTC.

V and J are TRBV7-8 and TRBJ2-2; 10 bases are shared with TRBD1. Germline CDR1 is SGHVS and CDR2 is FQNEAQ. Trimming removed 5 bases from V and 7 bases from J; junction bases left unmatched: 22. The CDR3 runs to 20 residues. CDR3 residues: CASSPTRTGLTGGWIGELFF. CDR3 coding DNA: TGTGCCAGCAGCCCAACTAGGACAGGGTTGACAGGGGGCTGGATCGGGGAGCTGTTTTTT.

J is TRBJ1-1 and V is TRBV6-5, with 7 bases identical to TRBD1. Trimming at V came to 4 bases and at J to 6 bases, leaving 8 bases not matched to a gene. This CDR3 is built from 14 residues. Germline lookup yields CDR1 MNHEY and CDR2 SVGAGI. CDR3 amino acids: CASSLQGRGAEAFF. For the CDR3, the DNA is TGTGCCAGCAGTTTACAGGGGAGGGGGGCTGAAGCTTTCTTT.